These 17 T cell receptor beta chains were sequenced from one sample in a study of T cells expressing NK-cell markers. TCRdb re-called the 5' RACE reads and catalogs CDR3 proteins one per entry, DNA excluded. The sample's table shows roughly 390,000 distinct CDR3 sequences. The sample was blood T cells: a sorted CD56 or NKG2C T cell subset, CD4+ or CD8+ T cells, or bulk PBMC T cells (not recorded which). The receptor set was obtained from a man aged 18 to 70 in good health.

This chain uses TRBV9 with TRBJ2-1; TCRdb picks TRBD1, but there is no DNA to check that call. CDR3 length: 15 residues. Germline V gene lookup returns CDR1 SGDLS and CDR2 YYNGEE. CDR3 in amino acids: CASSPMGVSYNEQFF.

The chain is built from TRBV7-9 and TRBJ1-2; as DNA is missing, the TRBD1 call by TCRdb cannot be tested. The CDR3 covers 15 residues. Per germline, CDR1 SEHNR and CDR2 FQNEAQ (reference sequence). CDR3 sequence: CASSSGNLMIRGYTF.

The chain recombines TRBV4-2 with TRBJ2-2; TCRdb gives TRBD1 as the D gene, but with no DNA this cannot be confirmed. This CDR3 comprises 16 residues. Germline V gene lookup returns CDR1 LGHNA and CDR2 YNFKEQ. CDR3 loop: CASSRRTGGETGELFF.

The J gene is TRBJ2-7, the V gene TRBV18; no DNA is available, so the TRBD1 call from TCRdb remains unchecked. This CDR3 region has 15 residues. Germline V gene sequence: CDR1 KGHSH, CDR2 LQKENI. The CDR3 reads CASSPTPGQGGEQYF.

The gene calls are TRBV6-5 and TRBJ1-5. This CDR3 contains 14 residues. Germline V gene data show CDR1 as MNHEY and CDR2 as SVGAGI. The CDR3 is CASSYRVLAQPQHF.

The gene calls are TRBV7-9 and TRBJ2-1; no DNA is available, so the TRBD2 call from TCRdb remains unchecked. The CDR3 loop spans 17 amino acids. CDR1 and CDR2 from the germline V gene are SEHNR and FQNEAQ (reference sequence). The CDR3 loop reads CASSSIPAGLNYNEQFF.

This CDR3 reads CASSGERTGDYEQYF. The J gene is TRBJ2-7, the V gene TRBV6-1; TCRdb indicates TRBD1, and absent DNA this call remains unverified. Germline V gives CDR1 MNHNS, CDR2 SASEGT. CDR3 length: 15 amino acids.

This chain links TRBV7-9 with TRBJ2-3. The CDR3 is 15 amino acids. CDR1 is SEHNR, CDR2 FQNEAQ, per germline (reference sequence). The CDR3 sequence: CASSLPRPQADTQYF.

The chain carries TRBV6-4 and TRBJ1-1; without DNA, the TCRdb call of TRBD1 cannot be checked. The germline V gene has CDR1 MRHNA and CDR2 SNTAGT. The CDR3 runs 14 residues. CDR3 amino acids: CASSAETGHTEAFF.

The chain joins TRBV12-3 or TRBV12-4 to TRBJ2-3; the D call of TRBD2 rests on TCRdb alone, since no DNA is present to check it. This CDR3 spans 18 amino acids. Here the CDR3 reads CASRTGTSGESSTDTQYF.

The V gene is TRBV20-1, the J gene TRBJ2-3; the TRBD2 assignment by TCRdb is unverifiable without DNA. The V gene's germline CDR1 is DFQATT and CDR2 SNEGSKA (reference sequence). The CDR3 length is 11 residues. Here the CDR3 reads CSATAAVTQYF.

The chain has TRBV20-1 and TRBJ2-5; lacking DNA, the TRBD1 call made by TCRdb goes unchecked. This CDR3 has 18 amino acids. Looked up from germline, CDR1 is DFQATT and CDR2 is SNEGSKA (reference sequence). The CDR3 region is CSARVLLFLTGNQETQYF.

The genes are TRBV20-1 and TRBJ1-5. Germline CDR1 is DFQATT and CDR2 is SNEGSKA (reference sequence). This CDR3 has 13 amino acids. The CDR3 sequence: CSASTASNQPQHF.

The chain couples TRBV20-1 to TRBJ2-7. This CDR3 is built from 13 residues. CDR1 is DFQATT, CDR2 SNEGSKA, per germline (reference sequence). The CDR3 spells CSARGRKVGEQYF.

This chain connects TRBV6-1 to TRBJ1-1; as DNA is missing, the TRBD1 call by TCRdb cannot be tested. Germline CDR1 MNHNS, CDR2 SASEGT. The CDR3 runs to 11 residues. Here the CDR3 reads CASNRQGEAFF.

The CDR3 sequence: CASSLRGAGAQPQHF. This rearrangement joins TRBV7-2 to TRBJ1-5; with no DNA, the TCRdb D assignment of TRBD1 cannot be verified. The CDR3 is 15 amino acids. Germline V gene sequence: CDR1 SGHTA, CDR2 FQGNSA.

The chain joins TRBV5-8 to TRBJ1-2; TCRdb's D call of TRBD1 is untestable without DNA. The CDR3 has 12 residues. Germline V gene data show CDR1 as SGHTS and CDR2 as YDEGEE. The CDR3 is CASTVDSYGYTF.